This T cell receptor beta chain was retrieved from a study of regulatory T cells in long-lasting Graves disease (dated by TCRdb to the early 2020s). For the wider study: In the newly diagnosed Graves' disease group, patients had been taking antithyroid drugs for less than 3 months. Peripheral blood TCR sequencing and RNA sequencing compared persistent Graves' disease patients with newly diagnosed Graves' disease patients. The study took place in China and was registered as a clinical trial. A total of some 35 samples underwent TCR sequencing: 13 from persistent and 20 from newly diagnosed Graves' disease patients.

This clonotype was counted at least ten times. Its recognized antigen is unknown. No base quality values were provided; no much bigger clone lies one nucleotide off. Library prep was done by multiplex PCR. Instrument on record: Illumina HiSeq 4000. iRepertoire HTBI primers and Arm-PCR amplification of CDR3 regions were used to construct TCR beta libraries. Before sequencing, the PCR products went through gel purification. In the source study's methods: Gene usage analysis of CDR3 amino acid clonotypes used the 60 to 75 TRBV and 11 to 15 TRBJ segments found across samples. COPE and FqMerger were used to merge the filtered high-quality paired reads into contigs. BLAST was used to align contigs to IMGT TRBV, TRBD and TRBJ reference genes, with CDR3 defined following IMGT. Any clonotype with a frequency above 0.1% was counted as a highly expanded clone. Shannon entropy was used to measure repertoire diversity, and the Gini coefficient was used to measure V-J evenness. A clonotype found in more than one individual was treated as public. The raw public data were reprocessed by TCRdb itself: fastp quality trimming at Q25, MiXCR clonotype calling, in-frame beta chains only. When rows share a CDR3 protein, they turn into one entry using the most common DNA and genes. The V and J calls, along with clone size, are taken from TCRdb and not from the paper's own processing. The sample records approximately 300,000 distinct CDR3 sequences, 18% of which are singletons. In total, the top ten clones hold about 40% of the sample.

Beyond this particular receptor, the publication reports: Lower TCR Shannon entropy and fewer highly expanded clones were observed in persistent Graves' disease patients than in newly diagnosed patients, which suggested clonal expansion. Preferential use of TRBV28, TRBJ1-2 and TRBJ2-5 was observed in persistent disease, whereas TRBV20-1 and TRBJ2-1 were favored in newly diagnosed disease. Patients with persistent disease shared more public clonotypes (around 2,500) than newly diagnosed patients did (966). The study examined only peripheral blood because the primary lesion, thyroid tissue, could not be accessed. Sequencing and analysis were limited to the TCR beta chain. The small sample size was acknowledged by the authors as a limitation that may reduce accuracy.

Germline trimming amounts to 8 bases on V and 2 bases on J, with 5 as the count of junction bases outside the gene matches. The CDR3 runs 14 residues from the cysteine to the phenylalanine. The entry retains the CDR3 DNA only, 42 bases that are in frame from base 1. The label giving this sample's time point can be read as: newly diagnosed GD, antithyroid drugs for less than 3 months. For both TCR sequencing and RNA sequencing, RNA was extracted from PBMCs in TRIzol. The diagnosis of Graves' disease followed American Thyroid Association guidelines. Recruitment of patients was carried out at an endocrinology department in Xi'an, China. Each patient gave about 8.1 milliliters of peripheral blood, collected in an EDTA anticoagulant tube. Ficoll Paque Plus density gradient separation was used to isolate PBMCs, and no further T cell sorting was performed. An Agilent 2100 Bioanalyzer and agarose gel were used to check RNA quality, while a NanoDrop 2000 measured RNA concentration.

Sequenced material: peripheral blood mononuclear cells (PBMCs), taken at new diagnosis, from a patient treated with antithyroid drugs. The origin of this receptor is a female donor with Graves disease. Recombination joined TRBV12-3 or TRBV12-4 with TRBJ2-3; the junction holds 9 bases that match TRBD2. Here is the DNA: TGTGCCAGCTCTAGCGGGACCAACACAGATACGCAGTATTTT. It specifies CASSSGTNTDTQYF.